A single sample gave rise to the 27 T cell receptor beta chains below, sequenced in a study of blood T cell repertoires in COVID-19. The assay was immunoSEQ multiplex PCR, and TCRdb's table has in-frame clones only and misses some. The sample yields roughly 49,000 clones, 86% seen once. Sequencing was carried out using peripheral blood. The origin of the receptors is a man of 80 years or more with active COVID-19.

The chain uses TRBV5-6 and TRBJ2-5; maybe TRBD2 (7 bases). The ends were cut back, 3 bases at V and 5 bases at J, with 26 bases in the middle. This CDR3 spans 18 amino acids. Per the germline V gene, CDR1 is SGHDT and CDR2 is YYEEEE. In DNA, the CDR3 is TGTGCCAGCAGCTCCCCCTGGGGGGGCCCGGGGGGTAGGGAGACCCAGTACTTC. Its protein is CASSSPWGGPGGRETQYF. The full variable domain, with the rest looked up from reference TRBV5-6 and TRBJ2-5, is DAGVTQSPTHLIKTRGQQVTLRCSPKSGHDTVSWYQQALGQGPQFIFQYYEEEERQRGNFPDRFSGHQFPNYSSELNVNALLLGDSALYLCASSSPWGGPGGRETQYFGPGTRLLVL.

This chain joins TRBV27 and TRBJ1-4; D perhaps matches TRBD1 (6 bases). The CDR3 sequence is 16 residues long. The V gene's germline CDR1 is MNHEY and CDR2 SMNVEV (reference sequence). V was clipped by 5 bases and J by 8 bases, with 21 bases between them. CDR3 region: CASSLKTGPKWEKLFF. The CDR3 DNA reads as TGTGCCAGCAGTCTCAAGACAGGTCCCAAGTGGGAAAAACTGTTTTTT.

This clone was counted a few times. The J gene is TRBJ1-2, the V gene TRBV28, with D maybe TRBD1 (6 bases). V was pared by 2 bases and J by 1 base, with 11 bases between. CDR1 and CDR2 (germline): MDHEN, SYDVKM. The CDR3 consists of 15 residues. This CDR3 reads CASSLGQPDNYGYTF. CDR3 DNA: TGTGCCAGCAGTTTAGGACAGCCCGATAACTATGGCTACACCTTC.

The V gene is TRBV7-2, the J gene TRBJ2-1, with 7 bases that match TRBD1. With 6 bases clipped from V and 4 bases from J, the junction kept 9 bases outside the gene matches. This CDR3 spans 15 amino acids. Germline V gives CDR1 SGHTA, CDR2 FQGNSA. The CDR3 bases are TGTGCCAGCAGTAACGGGGACAGCAGATACAATGAGCAGTTCTTC. Protein: CASSNGDSRYNEQFF.

The gene calls are TRBV5-8 and TRBJ2-3; 7 nucleotides agree with TRBD2. The CDR3 runs to 16 residues. Losses at the gene ends were 4 bases for V and 2 bases for J; bases not matched to a gene: 10. Germline V gene sequence: CDR1 SGHTS, CDR2 YDEGEE. The CDR3 spells CASSPNRGLSTDTQYF. CDR3 in DNA: TGTGCCAGCAGCCCGAATCGGGGACTATCCACAGATACGCAGTATTTT.

This clone was picked up one time. The chain is built from TRBV5-1 and TRBJ2-5; D might be TRBD2 (6 bases). The CDR3 runs 16 residues. Between the trimmed V and J ends, which lost 5 bases and 7 bases, there was a span of 24 bases. CDR1 SGHRS and CDR2 YFSETQ come from the germline V gene. In DNA form, the CDR3 reads TGCGCCAGCAGACCCCAGGGCGGGGCAGGGATGGGGACCCAGTACTTC. It is translated as CASRPQGGAGMGTQYF.

The table lists this clone with a count of one. The chain is built from TRBV11-2 and TRBJ2-5; the D is unclear. The CDR3 spans 13 residues. Deletions cut 0 bases from V and 1 base from J, with 3 bases between. Germline lookup yields CDR1 SGHAT and CDR2 FQNNGV. CDR3 DNA: TGTGCCAGCAGCTTAGACAGCCAAGAGACCCAGTACTTC. It translates to CASSLDSQETQYF.

This clone was seen a handful of times. The chain is built from TRBV18 and TRBJ2-1, with TRBD1 as a possible D gene (6 bases). Per the germline V gene, CDR1 is KGHSH and CDR2 is LQKENI. The germline V and J ends were trimmed by 3 bases and 4 bases, with 13 bases remaining between them. This CDR3 spans 15 amino acids. The CDR3 DNA sequence: TGTGCCAGCTCACCGCAACAGGGAGAGTACAATGAGCAGTTCTTC. It codes for CASSPQQGEYNEQFF.

On this clone: Other DNA sequences from this sample encode an identical CDR3 as well. The rearrangement links TRBV21-1 to TRBJ1-2; the table's D call, TRBD1, was not checked against the DNA. TRBV21-1 is termed a pseudogene. The CDR3 sequence is 16 residues long. This chain's CDR3 is CASSKIRGQGGYGYTF. The CDR3 DNA sequence: TGTGCCAGCAGCAAAATTAGGGGACAGGGGGGCTATGGCTACACCTTC.

The rearrangement uses TRBV9 and TRBJ2-2, with 10 bases that match TRBD2. The CDR3 contains 17 residues. From germline, CDR1 is SGDLS and CDR2 YYNGEE. Trimming at V came to 0 bases and at J to 3 bases, leaving 5 bases not matched to a gene. This CDR3 is CASSVGTSGIDTGELFF. Here the CDR3 DNA reads TGTGCCAGCAGCGTAGGAACTAGCGGGATTGACACCGGGGAGCTGTTTTTT.

This sequence joins TRBV25-1 and TRBJ1-2; D is perhaps TRBD1 (6 bases). Trimming stripped 1 base from V and 4 bases from J, with 7 bases between. The CDR3 loop spans 13 amino acids. CDR1 is MGHDK, CDR2 SYGVNS, per germline. The CDR3 region is CASSESGAYGYTF. The CDR3 coding sequence is TGTGCCAGCAGTGAATCAGGGGCCTATGGCTACACCTTC.

This clone appeared a single time. The chain combines TRBV21-1 with TRBJ2-1; the D segment call TRBD2 is taken from the table without a DNA check. TRBV21-1 is flagged as a pseudogene. The CDR3 loop spans 14 amino acids. The CDR3 reads CARRAGDVSNEQFF. The CDR3 DNA sequence: TGTGCCAGGCGAGCGGGAGATGTAAGCAATGAGCAGTTCTTC.

The V call is TRBV6-2 or TRBV6-3, the J call TRBJ2-7; D is unresolved. V lost 6 bases and J 1 base, leaving 7 bases between the germline ends. The CDR3 runs 12 residues. Germline V CDR1 and CDR2: MNHEY, SVGEGT. CDR3: CASSPGSYEQYF. CDR3 bases: TGTGCCAGCAGCCCCGGGTCCTACGAGCAGTACTTC.

The chain recombines TRBV5-6 with TRBJ2-2; 9 nucleotides agree with TRBD1. Per the germline V gene, CDR1 is SGHDT and CDR2 is YYEEEE. V was pared by 0 bases and J by 1 base, with 1 base of the junction left unmatched. The CDR3 spans 16 residues. The CDR3 DNA follows: TGTGCCAGCAGCTTGGTGGGACAGGGGAACACCGGGGAGCTGTTTTTT. Translating gives CASSLVGQGNTGELFF.

This clone is medium-sized in the sample. CDR3 region: CASSVNRASHTGELFF. The CDR3 DNA is TGTGCCAGCAGCGTCAACCGGGCTAGCCACACCGGGGAGCTGTTTTTT. V gene TRBV5-5 combines with J gene TRBJ2-2; a possible D gene is TRBD2 (5 bases). Looked up from germline, CDR1 is SGHKS and CDR2 is YYEKEE (reference sequence). Between the trimmed V and J ends, which lost 4 bases and 3 bases, there was a span of 16 bases. The CDR3 is 16 amino acids.

V and J are TRBV18 and TRBJ2-5; D may be TRBD1 (5 bases). Trimming pared 2 bases from V and 4 bases from J, leaving 11 bases between. CDR3 length: 14 amino acids. From germline, CDR1 is KGHSH and CDR2 LQKENI. In DNA, the CDR3 is TGTGCCAGCTCACCAGGATCAGGGCGAGAGACCCAGTACTTC. Its translation is CASSPGSGRETQYF.

This chain uses TRBV7-3 with TRBJ2-3; unclear D gene. V lost 2 bases to trimming and J lost 4 bases, with 16 bases between them. The CDR3 length is 16 residues. Germline CDR1 and CDR2: SGHTA and FQGTGA. DNA for the CDR3: TGTGCCAGCAGCTTACTAGGCTGGCTTAATCCAGATACGCAGTATTTT. The encoded protein is CASSLLGWLNPDTQYF.

This clone was seen only a few times. J is TRBJ2-2 and V is TRBV4-1, with a possible D match to TRBD1 (5 bases). CDR3 length: 14 amino acids. CDR1 is MGHRA and CDR2 is YSYEKL in the germline V gene. The ends were cut back, 2 bases at V and 7 bases at J, with 11 bases in the middle. The CDR3 loop is CASSQPGYGGELFF. CDR3 nucleotide sequence: TGCGCCAGCAGCCAACCAGGGTACGGCGGGGAGCTGTTTTTT.

V gene TRBV5-4 combines with J gene TRBJ2-3; 11 bases line up with TRBD2. The trim removed 10 bases at V and 5 bases at J, leaving 6 bases unmatched. The CDR3 totals 13 residues. Germline assignment: CDR1 SGHNT and CDR2 YYREEE (reference sequence). The CDR3 bases are TGTGCCGCCGGACTAGCGGGTTTAGATACGCAGTATTTT. As protein: CAAGLAGLDTQYF.

This chain links TRBV7-3 with TRBJ2-7; D might be TRBD2 (7 bases). CDR3 size: 15 residues. Germline V gene data show CDR1 as SGHTA and CDR2 as FQGTGA. V was shortened by 2 bases and J by 2 bases, with 13 bases between the two germline ends. CDR3 amino acids: CASSLPGEGAYEQYF. CDR3 nucleotides: TGTGCCAGCAGCTTACCGGGGGAGGGGGCCTACGAGCAGTACTTC.

The chain uses TRBV4-3 and TRBJ2-3, with D unresolved. Trimming pared 2 bases from V and 5 bases from J, leaving 8 bases between. CDR1 and CDR2 from the germline V gene are LGHNA and YSLEER. The CDR3 has 13 residues. As DNA, the CDR3 is TGCGCCAGCAGCCAACTAGGTGTAGATACGCAGTATTTT. The encoded protein is CASSQLGVDTQYF.

This clone was observed a single time. As DNA, the CDR3 is TGTGCCAGCAGCTATTCGAACAGGGCTCAAGGAGATACGCAGTATTTT. Translating gives CASSYSNRAQGDTQYF. The chain combines TRBV25-1 with TRBJ2-3; weak D call: TRBD1 (6 bases). V shed 6 bases and J shed 5 bases, with 21 bases lying between them. The CDR3 extends over 16 amino acids. Germline V lookup: CDR1 MGHDK, CDR2 SYGVNS.

The chain is built from TRBV7-9 and TRBJ2-1; TRBD1 agrees at 9 bases. J was trimmed by 4 bases and V by 5 bases; bases with no gene match: 6. Germline V gene lookup returns CDR1 SEHNR and CDR2 FQNEAQ (reference sequence). The CDR3 is made up of 15 amino acids. In nucleotides, the CDR3 is TGTGCCAGCAGCACACAGGGGGCGTCGTACAATGAGCAGTTCTTC. This codes for CASSTQGASYNEQFF.

The chain employs TRBV6-5 and TRBJ2-1; D possibly corresponds to TRBD1 (5 bases). Germline assignment: CDR1 MNHEY and CDR2 SVGAGI. There are 13 residues in the CDR3. V dropped 1 base and J dropped 11 bases, with 12 bases sitting between them. The CDR3 sequence is CASSYFDRIQQFF. The CDR3 DNA follows: TGTGCCAGCAGTTACTTCGACAGAATACAGCAGTTCTTC.

The V call is TRBV28, the J call TRBJ1-4; D is uncertain. Germline V gene data show CDR1 as MDHEN and CDR2 as SYDVKM. With 8 bases removed from V and 6 bases from J, the gap between germline ends came to 19 bases. CDR3 length: 15 amino acids. Here the CDR3 reads CASHPTGFGHEKLFF. The CDR3 DNA is TGTGCCAGCCACCCCACCGGGTTCGGTCATGAAAAACTGTTTTTT.

The rearrangement uses TRBV12-3 or TRBV12-4 and TRBJ2-1; D is undetermined. The V end lost 3 bases, the J end lost 12 bases, and 15 bases lay between the germline ends. The CDR3 totals 13 residues. The CDR3 DNA reads as TGTGCCAGCAGTTTCAGTACCTTGTCGGGGCAGTTCTTC. It is translated as CASSFSTLSGQFF.

The CDR3 bases are TGCGCCAGCAGCTTGGTTTTGCTAGCGGGAGGGGGTGAGCAGTTCTTC. It encodes CASSLVLLAGGGEQFF. The chain joins TRBV5-1 to TRBJ2-1; TRBD2 matches at 12 bases. The CDR3 totals 16 residues. Germline assignment: CDR1 SGHRS and CDR2 YFSETQ. Trimming cost V 0 bases and J 9 bases; bases outside gene matches: 7. Looking up the rest from reference TRBV5-1 and TRBJ2-1 gives the full variable domain: KAGVTQTPRYLIKTRGQQVTLSCSPISGHRSVSWYQQTPGQGLQFLFEYFSETQRNKGNFPGRFSGRQFSNSRSEMNVSTLELGDSALYLCASSLVLLAGGGEQFFGPGTRLTVL.